This T cell receptor beta chain was sequenced for a study of CD8 T cells in ankylosing spondylitis. Germline lookup yields CDR1 SGHVS and CDR2 FQNEAQ. V dropped 5 bases and J dropped 1 base, with 15 bases sitting between them. CDR3 length: 16 residues. A note on this clonotype: The antigen remains undetermined.

For TCR beta, libraries came from quantitative 5'-RACE with molecular barcodes. MiXCR was run by TCRdb on the 5' RACE reads, yielding one entry per CDR3 protein. The data show a few hundred thousand distinct CDR3 sequences, more than 9% seen once. Study-wide results and caveats: Those disease-linked clones were CD8+; they were also relatively rare in peripheral blood.

The V and J genes are TRBV7-8 and TRBJ2-1; no firm D call. The clonotype was recovered from a male donor with ankylosing spondylitis or in good health (not recorded which). Specimen: blood, either unsorted or a sorted T cell fraction (not recorded which). The CDR3 DNA sequence: TGTGCCAGCAGCCTACAGACACCTCGATCCTACAATGAGCAGTTCTTC. Translating it yields CASSLQTPRSYNEQFF. Using reference TRBV7-8 and TRBJ2-1 for the parts outside the CDR3, the full variable domain is GAGVSQSPRYKVAKRGQDVALRCDPISGHVSLFWYQQALGQGPEFLTYFQNEAQLDKSGLPSDRFFAERPEGSVSTLKIQRTQQEDSAVYLCASSLQTPRSYNEQFFGPGTRLTVL.